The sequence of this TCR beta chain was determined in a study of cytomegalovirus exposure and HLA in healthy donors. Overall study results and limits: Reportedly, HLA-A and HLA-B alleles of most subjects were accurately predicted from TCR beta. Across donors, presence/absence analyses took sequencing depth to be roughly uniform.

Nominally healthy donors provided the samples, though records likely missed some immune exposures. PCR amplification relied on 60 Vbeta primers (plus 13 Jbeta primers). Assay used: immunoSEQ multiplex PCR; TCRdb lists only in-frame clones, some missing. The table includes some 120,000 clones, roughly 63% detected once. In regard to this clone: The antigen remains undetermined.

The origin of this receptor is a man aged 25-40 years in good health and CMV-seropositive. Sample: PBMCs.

The CDR3 loop reads CASSGRDGLGNEQFF. The CDR3 DNA sequence: TGTGCCAGCAGCGGACGGGATGGACTGGGCAATGAGCAGTTCTTC. V is TRBV5-4 and J is TRBJ2-1, with D tentatively TRBD2 (5 bases). The V gene lost 4 bases and the J gene lost 6 bases, with 17 bases spanning the gap. Germline loops: CDR1 SGHNT, CDR2 YYREEE (reference sequence). This CDR3 spans 15 amino acids.